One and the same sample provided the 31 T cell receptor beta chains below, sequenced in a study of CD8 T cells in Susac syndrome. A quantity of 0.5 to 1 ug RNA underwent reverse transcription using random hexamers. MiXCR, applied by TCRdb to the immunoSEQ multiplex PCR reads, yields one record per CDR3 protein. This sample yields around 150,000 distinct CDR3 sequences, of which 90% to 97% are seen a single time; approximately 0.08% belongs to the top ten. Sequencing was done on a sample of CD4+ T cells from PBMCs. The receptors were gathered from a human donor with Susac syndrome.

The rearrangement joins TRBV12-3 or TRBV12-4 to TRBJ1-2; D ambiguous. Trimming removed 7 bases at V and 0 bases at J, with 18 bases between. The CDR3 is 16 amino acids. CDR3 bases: TGTGCCAGCACTTCTGTAGACCGCCGGTCTAACTATGGCTACACCTTC. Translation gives CASTSVDRRSNYGYTF.

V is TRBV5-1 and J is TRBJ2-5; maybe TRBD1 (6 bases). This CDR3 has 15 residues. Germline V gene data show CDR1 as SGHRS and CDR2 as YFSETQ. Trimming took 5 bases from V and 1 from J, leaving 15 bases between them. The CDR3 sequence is CASRLIQGSQETQYF. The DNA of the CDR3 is TGCGCCAGCAGACTAATACAGGGTTCCCAAGAGACCCAGTACTTC. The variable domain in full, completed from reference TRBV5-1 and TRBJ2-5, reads KAGVTQTPRYLIKTRGQQVTLSCSPISGHRSVSWYQQTPGQGLQFLFEYFSETQRNKGNFPGRFSGRQFSNSRSEMNVSTLELGDSALYLCASRLIQGSQETQYFGPGTRLLVL.

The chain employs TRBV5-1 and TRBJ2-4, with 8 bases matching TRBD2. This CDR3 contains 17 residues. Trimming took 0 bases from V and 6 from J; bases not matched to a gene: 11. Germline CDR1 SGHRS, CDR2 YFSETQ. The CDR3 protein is CASSLELREAAGNIQYF. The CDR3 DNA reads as TGCGCCAGCAGCTTGGAGTTGCGGGAGGCGGCGGGAAACATTCAGTACTTC.

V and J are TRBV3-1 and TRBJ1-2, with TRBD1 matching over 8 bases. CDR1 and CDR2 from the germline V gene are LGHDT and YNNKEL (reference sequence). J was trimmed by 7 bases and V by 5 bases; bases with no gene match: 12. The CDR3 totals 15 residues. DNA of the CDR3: TGTGCCAGCAGCACTCAAGCCCGGCAGGGGGCTGGCTACACCTTC. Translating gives CASSTQARQGAGYTF.

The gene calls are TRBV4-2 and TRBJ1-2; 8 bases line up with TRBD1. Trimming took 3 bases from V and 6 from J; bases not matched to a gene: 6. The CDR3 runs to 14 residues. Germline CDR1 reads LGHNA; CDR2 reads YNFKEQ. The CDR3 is CASSHGQGGDGYTF. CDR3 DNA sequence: TGTGCCAGCAGCCACGGACAGGGTGGCGATGGCTACACCTTC.

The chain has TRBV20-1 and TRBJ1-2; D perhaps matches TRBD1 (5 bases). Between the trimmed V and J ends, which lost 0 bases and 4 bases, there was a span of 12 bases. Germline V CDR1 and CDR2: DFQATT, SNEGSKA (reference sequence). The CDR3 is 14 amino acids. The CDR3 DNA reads TGCAGTGCTAGAGACAGGGATAAGGGCTATGGCTACACCTTC. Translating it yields CSARDRDKGYGYTF.

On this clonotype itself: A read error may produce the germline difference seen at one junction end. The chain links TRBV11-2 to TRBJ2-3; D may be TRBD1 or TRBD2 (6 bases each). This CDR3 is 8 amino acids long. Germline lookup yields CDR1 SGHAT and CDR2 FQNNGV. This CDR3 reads CGGDTQYF. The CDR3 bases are TGCGGGGGCGATACGCAGTATTTT.

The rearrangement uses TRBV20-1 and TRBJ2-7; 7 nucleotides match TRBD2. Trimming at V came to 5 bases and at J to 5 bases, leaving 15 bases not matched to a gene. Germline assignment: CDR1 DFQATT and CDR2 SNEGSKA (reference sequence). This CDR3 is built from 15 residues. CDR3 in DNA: TGCAGTGCTCCAGGGTATAAGGCTAGCGGCAACGAGCAGTACTTC. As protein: CSAPGYKASGNEQYF.

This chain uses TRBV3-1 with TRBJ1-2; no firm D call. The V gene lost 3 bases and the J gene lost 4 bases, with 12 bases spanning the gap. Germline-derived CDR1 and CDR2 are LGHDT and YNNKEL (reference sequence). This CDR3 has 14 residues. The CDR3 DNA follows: TGTGCCAGCAGCCACGGGCGTGTGGGCTATGGCTACACCTTC. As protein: CASSHGRVGYGYTF.

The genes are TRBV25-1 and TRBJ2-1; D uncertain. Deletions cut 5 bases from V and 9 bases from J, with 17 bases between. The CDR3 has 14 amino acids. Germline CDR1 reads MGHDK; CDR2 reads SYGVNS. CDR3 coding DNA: TGTGCCAGCAGTAGAGGCCCGACCGAGACTGAGCAGTTCTTC. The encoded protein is CASSRGPTETEQFF.

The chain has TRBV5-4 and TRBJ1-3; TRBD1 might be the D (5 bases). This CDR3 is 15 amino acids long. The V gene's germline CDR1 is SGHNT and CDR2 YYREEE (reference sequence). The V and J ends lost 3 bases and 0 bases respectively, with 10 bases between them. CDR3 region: CASSSEGSSGNTIYF. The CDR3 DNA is TGTGCCAGCAGCTCCGAGGGGAGCTCTGGAAACACCATATATTTT.

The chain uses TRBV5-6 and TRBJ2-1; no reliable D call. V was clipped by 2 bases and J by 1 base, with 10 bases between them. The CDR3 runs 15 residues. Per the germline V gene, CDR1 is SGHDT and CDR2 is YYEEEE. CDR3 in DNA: TGTGCCAGCAGCTTTGGCAAGAGATCCTACAATGAGCAGTTCTTC. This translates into CASSFGKRSYNEQFF.

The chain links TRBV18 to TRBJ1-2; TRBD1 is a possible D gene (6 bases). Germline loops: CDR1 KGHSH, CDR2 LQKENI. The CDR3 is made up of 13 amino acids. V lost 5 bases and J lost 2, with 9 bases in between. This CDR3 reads CASSGTGNYGYTF. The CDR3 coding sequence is TGTGCCAGCTCAGGTACAGGGAACTATGGCTACACCTTC. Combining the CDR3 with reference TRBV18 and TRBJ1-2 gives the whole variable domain NAGVMQNPRHLVRRRGQEARLRCSPMKGHSHVYWYRQLPEEGLKFMVYLQKENIIDESGMPKERFSAEFPKEGPSILRIQQVVRGDSAAYFCASSGTGNYGYTFGSGTRLTVV.

CDR3 sequence: CASSNMLGQGVRETQYF. Written as DNA, the CDR3 is TGTGCCAGCAGCAACATGCTCGGGCAGGGGGTGAGGGAGACCCAGTACTTC. The chain combines TRBV7-9 with TRBJ2-5; 7 positions agree with TRBD1. The CDR3 has 17 amino acids. Germline V gives CDR1 SEHNR, CDR2 FQNEAQ (reference sequence). Unmatched junction bases numbered 17, after V lost 5 bases and J lost 5 bases.

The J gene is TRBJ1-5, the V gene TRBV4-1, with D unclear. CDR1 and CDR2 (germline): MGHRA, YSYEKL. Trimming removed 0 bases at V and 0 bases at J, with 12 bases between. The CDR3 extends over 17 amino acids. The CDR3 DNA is TGCGCCAGCAGCCAAGAAGCGGCAGGCGTTAGCAATCAGCCCCAGCATTTT. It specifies CASSQEAAGVSNQPQHF.

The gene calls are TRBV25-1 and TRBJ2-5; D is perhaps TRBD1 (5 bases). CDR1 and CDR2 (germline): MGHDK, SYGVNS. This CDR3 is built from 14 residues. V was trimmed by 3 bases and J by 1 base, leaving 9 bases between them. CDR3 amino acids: CASSDTGPQETQYF. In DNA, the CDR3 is TGTGCCAGCAGTGATACAGGACCCCAAGAGACCCAGTACTTC.

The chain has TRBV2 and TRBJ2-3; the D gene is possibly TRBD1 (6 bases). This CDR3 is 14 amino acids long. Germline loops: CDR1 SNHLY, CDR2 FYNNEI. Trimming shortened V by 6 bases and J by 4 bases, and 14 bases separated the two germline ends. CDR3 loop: CASSAQGSADTQYF. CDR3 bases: TGTGCCAGCAGCGCGCAGGGGAGCGCAGATACGCAGTATTTT. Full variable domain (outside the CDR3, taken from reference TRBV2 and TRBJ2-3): EPEVTQTPSHQVTQMGQEVILRCVPISNHLYFYWYRQILGQKVEFLVSFYNNEISEKSEIFDDQFSVERPDGSNFTLKIRSTKLEDSAMYFCASSAQGSADTQYFGPGTRLTVL.

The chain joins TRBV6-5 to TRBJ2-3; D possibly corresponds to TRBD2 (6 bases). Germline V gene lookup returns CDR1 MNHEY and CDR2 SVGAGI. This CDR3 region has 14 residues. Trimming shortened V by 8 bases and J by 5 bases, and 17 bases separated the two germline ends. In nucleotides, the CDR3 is TGTGCCAGCGGCCCTAGGAGGGGCCTAGATACGCAGTATTTT. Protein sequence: CASGPRRGLDTQYF.

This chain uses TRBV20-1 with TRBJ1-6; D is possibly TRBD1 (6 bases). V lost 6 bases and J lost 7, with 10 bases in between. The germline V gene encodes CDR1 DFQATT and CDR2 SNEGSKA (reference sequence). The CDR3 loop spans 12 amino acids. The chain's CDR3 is CSAKGGNSPLHF. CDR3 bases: TGCAGTGCCAAGGGGGGAAATTCACCCCTCCACTTT.

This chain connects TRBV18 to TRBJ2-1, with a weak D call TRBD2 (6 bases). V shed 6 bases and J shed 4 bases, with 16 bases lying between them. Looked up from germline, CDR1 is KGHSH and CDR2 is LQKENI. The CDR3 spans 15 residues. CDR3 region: CASSGGPGNYNEQFF. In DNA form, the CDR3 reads TGTGCCAGCTCCGGGGGACCGGGAAATTACAATGAGCAGTTCTTC.

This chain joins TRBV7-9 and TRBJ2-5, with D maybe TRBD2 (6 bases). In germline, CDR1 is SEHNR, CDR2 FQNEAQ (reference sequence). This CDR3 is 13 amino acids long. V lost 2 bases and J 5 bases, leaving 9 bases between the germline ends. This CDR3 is CASSLRAGETQYF. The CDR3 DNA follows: TGTGCCAGCAGCTTAAGGGCGGGGGAGACCCAGTACTTC.

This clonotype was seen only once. Here the CDR3 reads CASSGQPEGPQHF. CDR3 in DNA: TGTGCCAGCAGCGGACAGCCTGAGGGACCCCAGCATTTT. The V gene is TRBV14, the J gene TRBJ1-5, with a weak D call TRBD1 (6 bases). The ends were cut back, 5 bases at V and 10 bases at J, with 15 bases in the middle. CDR3 length: 13 residues. CDR1 and CDR2 (germline): SGHDN, FVKESK.

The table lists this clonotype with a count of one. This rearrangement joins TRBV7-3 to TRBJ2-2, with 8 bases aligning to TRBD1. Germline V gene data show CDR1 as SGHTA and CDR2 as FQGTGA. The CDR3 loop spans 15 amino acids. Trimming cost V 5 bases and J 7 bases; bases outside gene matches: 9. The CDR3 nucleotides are TGTGCCAGCAGCCACGACAGGGGTAGTGGCGGGGAGCTGTTTTTT. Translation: CASSHDRGSGGELFF.

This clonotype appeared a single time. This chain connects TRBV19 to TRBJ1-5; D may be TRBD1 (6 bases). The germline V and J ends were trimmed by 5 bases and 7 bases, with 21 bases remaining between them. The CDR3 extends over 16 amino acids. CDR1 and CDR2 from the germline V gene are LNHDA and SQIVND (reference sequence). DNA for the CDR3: TGTGCCAGTAGTCAAGGTAGGGGGAAAGGGGCCCAGCCCCAGCATTTT. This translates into CASSQGRGKGAQPQHF.

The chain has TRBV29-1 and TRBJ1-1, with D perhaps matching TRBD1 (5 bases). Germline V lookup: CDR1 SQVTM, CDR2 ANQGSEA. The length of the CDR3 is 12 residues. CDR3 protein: CSGGGMNTEAFF. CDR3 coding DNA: TGCAGTGGGGGGGGTATGAACACTGAAGCTTTCTTT.

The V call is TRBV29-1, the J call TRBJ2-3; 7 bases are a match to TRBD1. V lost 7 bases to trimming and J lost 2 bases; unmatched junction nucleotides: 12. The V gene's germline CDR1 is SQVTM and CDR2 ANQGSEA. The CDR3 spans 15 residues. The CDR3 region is CSASTGTDHTDTQYF. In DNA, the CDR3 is TGCAGCGCCTCGACAGGGACAGACCACACAGATACGCAGTATTTT.

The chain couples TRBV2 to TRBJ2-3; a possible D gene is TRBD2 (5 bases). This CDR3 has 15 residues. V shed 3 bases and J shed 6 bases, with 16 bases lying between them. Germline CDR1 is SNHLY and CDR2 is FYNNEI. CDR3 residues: CASSDGKRRSDTQYF. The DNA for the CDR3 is TGTGCCAGCAGTGACGGTAAGCGGCGGTCCGATACGCAGTATTTT. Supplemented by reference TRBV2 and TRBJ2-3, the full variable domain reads EPEVTQTPSHQVTQMGQEVILRCVPISNHLYFYWYRQILGQKVEFLVSFYNNEISEKSEIFDDQFSVERPDGSNFTLKIRSTKLEDSAMYFCASSDGKRRSDTQYFGPGTRLTVL.

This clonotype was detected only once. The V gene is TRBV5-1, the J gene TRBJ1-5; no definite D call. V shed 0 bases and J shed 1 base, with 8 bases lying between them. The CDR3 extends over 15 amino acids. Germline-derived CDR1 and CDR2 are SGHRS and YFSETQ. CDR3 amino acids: CASSLAGLSNQPQHF. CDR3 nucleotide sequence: TGCGCCAGCAGCTTGGCTGGATTGAGCAATCAGCCCCAGCATTTT.

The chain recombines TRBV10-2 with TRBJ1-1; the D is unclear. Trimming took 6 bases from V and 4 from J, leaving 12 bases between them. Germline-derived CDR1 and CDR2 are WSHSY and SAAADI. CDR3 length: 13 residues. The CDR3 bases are TGCGCCAGCAGATCGTCGGGGATCACTGAAGCTTTCTTT. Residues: CASRSSGITEAFF.

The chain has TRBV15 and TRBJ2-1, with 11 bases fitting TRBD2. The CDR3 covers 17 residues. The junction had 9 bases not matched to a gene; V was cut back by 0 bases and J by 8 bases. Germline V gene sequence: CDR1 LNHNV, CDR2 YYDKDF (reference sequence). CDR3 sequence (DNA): TGTGCCACCAGCAGAGATGAACTAGCGGGAGAGAGCGATGAGCAGTTCTTC. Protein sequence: CATSRDELAGESDEQFF.

The CDR3 coding sequence is TGTGCCAGCAGCCGCGGGGGAGTAGGTTACGAGCAGTACTTC. Translation: CASSRGGVGYEQYF. The V and J genes are TRBV13 and TRBJ2-7, with TRBD2 matching over 7 bases. CDR1 is PRHDT, CDR2 FYEKMQ, per germline (reference sequence). This CDR3 is 14 amino acids long. V lost 5 bases and J lost 4; bases outside the gene matches: 8. Supplemented by reference TRBV13 and TRBJ2-7, the full variable domain reads AAGVIQSPRHLIKEKRETATLKCYPIPRHDTVYWYQQGPGQDPQFLISFYEKMQSDKGSIPDRFSAQQFSDYHSELNMSSLELGDSALYFCASSRGGVGYEQYFGPGTRLTVT.